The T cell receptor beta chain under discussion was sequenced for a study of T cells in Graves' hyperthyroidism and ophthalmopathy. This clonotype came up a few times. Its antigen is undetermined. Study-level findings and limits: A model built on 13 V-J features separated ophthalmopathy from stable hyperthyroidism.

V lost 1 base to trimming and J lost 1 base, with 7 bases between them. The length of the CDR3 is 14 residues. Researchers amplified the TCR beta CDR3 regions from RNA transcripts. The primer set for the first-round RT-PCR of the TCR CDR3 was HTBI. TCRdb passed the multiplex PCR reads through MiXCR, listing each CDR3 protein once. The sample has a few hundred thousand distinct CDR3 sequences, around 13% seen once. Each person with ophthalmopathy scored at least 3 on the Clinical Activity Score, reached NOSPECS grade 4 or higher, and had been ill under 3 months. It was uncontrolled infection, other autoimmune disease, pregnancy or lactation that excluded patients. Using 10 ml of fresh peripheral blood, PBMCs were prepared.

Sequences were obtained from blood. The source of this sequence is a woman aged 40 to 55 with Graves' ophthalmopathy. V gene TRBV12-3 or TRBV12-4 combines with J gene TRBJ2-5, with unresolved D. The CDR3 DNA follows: TGTGCCAGCAGTTTAGGGAGCTTCCAAGAGACCCAGTACTTC. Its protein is CASSLGSFQETQYF.